This entry lists 19 T cell receptor beta chains sequenced from one sample in a study of T cells in localized non-small cell lung cancer. Data came from immunoSEQ multiplex PCR; TCRdb stores just in-frame clones and leaves some out. The repertoire holds approximately 140,000 clones, 89% seen once, with 1.5% to 2% in the top ten. This sample comprised peripheral blood, obtained before any cancer treatment. These receptors all come from a female donor aged 60 or older with stage I lung adenocarcinoma.

This clone was found a few times. The gene calls are TRBV11-3 and TRBJ2-2; D is perhaps TRBD2 (6 bases). The germline CDR1 and CDR2 sequences are SGHNT and YENEEA. The CDR3 has 13 residues. V was pared by 3 bases and J by 6 bases, with 8 bases between. The CDR3 nucleotides read TGTGCCAGCAGCTTGCGGGATCCCGGGGAGCTGTTTTTT. As protein: CASSLRDPGELFF.

The chain recombines TRBV6-1 with TRBJ2-7, with 7 bases identical to TRBD2. The V segment lost 2 bases and the J segment 1 base; nucleotides outside the gene matches: 2. The CDR3 runs 14 residues. Germline V gene sequence: CDR1 MNHNS, CDR2 SASEGT. The DNA for the CDR3 is TGTGCCAGCAGTGAATACGGGGGGTCCTACGAGCAGTACTTC. It encodes CASSEYGGSYEQYF.

The chain joins TRBV11-2 to TRBJ2-1; 7 positions agree with TRBD1. The length of the CDR3 is 16 residues. The J segment lost 0 bases and the V segment lost 6 bases, leaving 8 bases of the junction unmatched. CDR1 is SGHAT, CDR2 FQNNGV, per germline. Here the CDR3 DNA reads TGTGCCAGCAGACAGGGACAGCAAAGCTCCTACAATGAGCAGTTCTTC. Translated: CASRQGQQSSYNEQFF.

The V and J genes are TRBV14 and TRBJ1-1, with D possibly matching TRBD1 (6 bases). The CDR3 contains 14 residues. Germline CDR1 is SGHDN and CDR2 is FVKESK. V shed 5 bases and J shed 9 bases, with 19 bases lying between them. The CDR3 DNA reads as TGTGCCAGCAGCTCCGGCGGGGGGCTACTGAAAGCTTTCTTT. It is translated as CASSSGGGLLKAFF.

The V call is TRBV27, the J call TRBJ2-7; 9 nucleotides align to TRBD1. The V gene's germline CDR1 is MNHEY and CDR2 SMNVEV (reference sequence). The CDR3 is 19 amino acids. Trimming at V came to 5 bases and at J to 1 base, leaving 18 bases not matched to a gene. CDR3 nucleotides: TGTGCCAGCAGTAGGCGTATGTGGGCTGGGACAGGGTCTTCCTACGAGCAGTACTTC. Translation: CASSRRMWAGTGSSYEQYF.

V gene TRBV7-6 combines with J gene TRBJ2-1; 7 nucleotides line up with TRBD2. CDR1 is SGHVS, CDR2 FNYEAQ, per germline. There are 15 residues in the CDR3. After removal of 1 base from V and 7 bases from J, the junction contained 7 bases not matched to a gene. This CDR3 is CASSLGAGSENEQFF. CDR3 nucleotide sequence: TGTGCCAGCAGCTTAGGAGCGGGAAGTGAGAATGAGCAGTTCTTC.

The chain combines TRBV28 with TRBJ1-2; D ambiguous. The germline V and J ends were trimmed by 10 bases and 7 bases, with 4 bases remaining between them. The CDR3 has 8 amino acids. In germline, CDR1 is MDHEN, CDR2 SYDVKM. For the CDR3, the DNA is TGTGCCATAGGTGGCTACACCTTC. Residues: CAIGGYTF.

The chain recombines TRBV7-3 with TRBJ1-1; tentative D call: TRBD1 (5 bases). The CDR3 sequence is 15 residues long. Germline values: CDR1 SGHTA, CDR2 FQGTGA. Trimming pared 2 bases from V and 1 base from J, leaving 11 bases between. The CDR3 DNA reads as TGTGCCAGCAGCTTAGTAGCAGGGAAGAACACTGAAGCTTTCTTT. Its translation is CASSLVAGKNTEAFF.

This rearrangement joins TRBV6-5 to TRBJ2-3, with D possibly being TRBD2 (6 bases). The germline V gene has CDR1 MNHEY and CDR2 SVGAGI. Between the trimmed V and J ends, which lost 2 bases and 2 bases, there was a span of 14 bases. The CDR3 contains 16 residues. The CDR3, as DNA: TGTGCCAGCAGTTACGCGGCGGGAAGGGTCACAGATACGCAGTATTTT. Encoded protein: CASSYAAGRVTDTQYF.

V is TRBV18 and J is TRBJ2-7, with 9 bases fitting TRBD1. The J segment lost 3 bases and the V segment lost 8 bases, leaving 8 bases of the junction unmatched. Germline CDR1 is KGHSH and CDR2 is LQKENI. The CDR3 sequence is 14 residues long. CDR3 loop: CASARDRVFYEQYF. The CDR3 nucleotides read TGTGCCAGCGCCCGGGACAGGGTCTTCTACGAGCAGTACTTC.

This chain joins TRBV18 and TRBJ2-5; TRBD1 might be the D (5 bases). CDR3 length: 13 amino acids. Germline CDR1 is KGHSH and CDR2 is LQKENI. V was cut by 5 bases and J by 7 bases, with 14 bases left in between. The CDR3 DNA follows: TGTGCCAGCTCAGCGAACCATCAGGGGACCCAGTACTTC. Translating gives CASSANHQGTQYF.

The CDR3 loop is CASSLRLAGGPVNEQFF. The CDR3 DNA reads TGCGCCAGCAGTCTCCGACTAGCGGGAGGGCCTGTCAATGAGCAGTTCTTC. V and J are TRBV5-1 and TRBJ2-1; 14 nucleotides align to TRBD2. CDR1 and CDR2 from the germline V gene are SGHRS and YFSETQ. Losses at the gene ends were 5 bases for V and 6 bases for J; bases not matched to a gene: 10. The CDR3 loop spans 17 amino acids.

This chain uses TRBV6-1 with TRBJ2-7; 9 nucleotides match TRBD2. In germline, CDR1 is MNHNS, CDR2 SASEGT. The CDR3 extends over 14 amino acids. V gave up 6 bases and J gave up 6 bases; unmatched junction bases: 9. The CDR3: CASRLLAGPFEQYF. The CDR3 coding sequence is TGTGCCAGCAGGCTACTAGCGGGCCCGTTCGAGCAGTACTTC.

V and J are TRBV15 and TRBJ2-1, with D perhaps TRBD1 (7 bases). CDR1 and CDR2 from the germline V gene are LNHNV and YYDKDF (reference sequence). The ends were cut back, 0 bases at V and 9 bases at J, with 30 bases in the middle. This CDR3 has 20 residues. The CDR3 loop reads CATSRDSAGRGVGSRSEQFF. The CDR3 nucleotides are TGTGCCACCAGCAGAGATTCCGCCGGCAGGGGGGTCGGGAGTCGGAGTGAGCAGTTCTTC.

The V and J genes are TRBV7-3 and TRBJ2-7, with TRBD2 matching over 12 bases. The CDR3 runs 15 residues. Germline V gene lookup returns CDR1 SGHTA and CDR2 FQGTGA. The trim removed 5 bases at V and 3 bases at J, leaving 5 bases unmatched. For the CDR3, the DNA is TGTGCCAGCAGCCGGACTAGCGGGGCCCTCTACGAGCAGTACTTC. Translation gives CASSRTSGALYEQYF.

The gene calls are TRBV6-5 and TRBJ2-3, with 8 nucleotides matching TRBD2. CDR1 is MNHEY and CDR2 is SVGAGI in the germline V gene. This CDR3 is 15 amino acids long. V was clipped by 2 bases and J by 11 bases; unmatched bases: 12. CDR3 sequence reads: CASSYESGSGARQYF. Here the CDR3 DNA reads TGTGCCAGCAGTTACGAGAGCGGGAGTGGCGCTAGGCAGTATTTT.

The rearrangement links TRBV28 to TRBJ1-4, with D maybe TRBD1 (5 bases). Germline CDR1 is MDHEN and CDR2 is SYDVKM. V lost 6 bases and J lost 7, with 18 bases in between. The CDR3 contains 15 residues. As DNA, the CDR3 is TGTGCCAGCAGCCCAATCGGGACCGCGGCTGAAAAACTGTTTTTT. This encodes CASSPIGTAAEKLFF.

This clone showed up just once. The V call is TRBV14, the J call TRBJ2-7, with D uncertain. Germline-derived CDR1 and CDR2 are SGHDN and FVKESK. Trimming cost V 3 bases and J 2 bases, with 8 bases left between them. This CDR3 spans 13 amino acids. CDR3 nucleotide sequence: TGTGCCAGCAGCCACAGCTCGCCCTACGAGCAGTACTTC. Translated: CASSHSSPYEQYF.

This clone was counted once. The gene calls are TRBV5-6 and TRBJ2-4; 8 nucleotides match TRBD1. Germline CDR1 and CDR2: SGHDT and YYEEEE. This CDR3 is built from 16 residues. V shed 3 bases and J 2 bases; nucleotides not matched to a gene: 7. The CDR3 here is CASSSQGAGSKNIQYF. In DNA, the CDR3 is TGTGCCAGCAGCTCGCAGGGGGCCGGTTCCAAAAACATTCAGTACTTC.